The 5 T cell receptor beta chains reported below all come from one sample, sequenced in a study of OX40 agonist ivuxolimab in advanced cancers. Only in-frame clones appear in the TCRdb table, and some are missing; sequencing was by immunoSEQ multiplex PCR. The sample holds around 65,000 clones, 75% to 95% seen once. The material sequenced was CD4+ or CD8+ T cells sorted from blood, taken in a trial of the OX40 agonist ivuxolimab. Receptor source: an adult with an advanced solid tumor such as melanoma, head and neck, liver or kidney cancer.

The chain combines TRBV28 with TRBJ1-5; 8 bases map to TRBD1. This CDR3 has 15 residues. Germline V gene lookup returns CDR1 MDHEN and CDR2 SYDVKM. V lost 8 bases and J lost 3; bases outside the gene matches: 9. The CDR3 bases are TGTGCCAGCGCCGGCGAGGACAGGGACAATCAGCCCCAGCATTTT. Translating gives CASAGEDRDNQPQHF. Full variable domain (outside the CDR3, taken from reference TRBV28 and TRBJ1-5): DVKVTQSSRYLVKRTGEKVFLECVQDMDHENMFWYRQDPGLGLRLIYFSYDVKMKEKGDIPEGYSVSREKKERFSLILESASTNQTSMYLCASAGEDRDNQPQHFGDGTRLSIL.

The V gene is TRBV19, the J gene TRBJ2-5; tentatively, D is TRBD2 (5 bases). The V and J ends lost 5 bases and 4 bases respectively, with 8 bases between them. The length of the CDR3 is 12 residues. The germline V gene encodes CDR1 LNHDA and CDR2 SQIVND (reference sequence). The chain's CDR3 is CASSPEGETQYF. In DNA, the CDR3 is TGTGCCAGTAGTCCAGAGGGAGAGACCCAGTACTTC.

This chain joins TRBV4-2 and TRBJ2-1; TRBD2 aligns across 8 bases. CDR3 length equals 16 residues. The V gene's germline CDR1 is LGHNA and CDR2 YNFKEQ. The V gene end was trimmed by 1 base and the J gene end by 4 bases; junction bases not matched to a gene: 6. CDR3 bases: TGTGCCAGCAGCCAAGTGGGACTAGAAGGGTACAATGAGCAGTTCTTC. Its translation is CASSQVGLEGYNEQFF.

The chain has TRBV4-2 and TRBJ2-3, with 10 bases fitting TRBD2. From germline, CDR1 is LGHNA and CDR2 YNFKEQ. With V trimmed by 0 bases and J by 4 bases, 4 bases remained unmatched. The CDR3 length is 16 residues. For the CDR3, the DNA is TGTGCCAGCAGCCAAGATCCTAGCGGGAGCTCAGATACGCAGTATTTT. Amino acid sequence: CASSQDPSGSSDTQYF.

The chain employs TRBV5-6 and TRBJ2-7, with TRBD1 matching 9 bases. CDR1 and CDR2 from the germline V gene are SGHDT and YYEEEE. This CDR3 region has 15 residues. Unmatched junction bases numbered 2, after V lost 0 bases and J lost 1 base. The CDR3 loop is CASSLGGTGSYEQYF. For the CDR3, the DNA is TGTGCCAGCAGCTTGGGTGGGACAGGGTCCTACGAGCAGTACTTC.